This T cell receptor beta chain was profiled in a study of vaccination effects on CD4 cells after COVID-19. This CDR3 has 13 residues. Trimming pared 5 bases from V and 2 bases from J, leaving 10 bases between. Germline CDR1 MNHEY, CDR2 SVGEGT. A note on this clone: Its antigen is unknown.

Using immunoSEQ multiplex PCR, the repertoire was profiled, and TCRdb retains in-frame clones only, with some absent. The table lists about 74,000 clones, around 77% of them singletons. Culture proceeded for approximately nine days, and CD4+ T cells were then isolated. Vaccine recipients, nucleocapsid antibody negative, had no prior SARS-CoV-2 infection. The authors exchanged half the medium for IL-2 medium on days 3 and 7. The clonotype was recovered from a human donor who received a COVID-19 vaccine. Here the sequenced sample was CD4+ T cells from PBMCs cultured without peptide, taken before COVID-19 vaccination. The chain employs TRBV6-2 or TRBV6-3 and TRBJ2-7; D is unresolved. The CDR3 bases are TGTGCCAGCAGTCTTCAGTCCACCTACGAGCAGTACGTC. This encodes CASSLQSTYEQYV.